This T cell receptor beta chain was identified in a study of vaccination effects on CD4 cells after COVID-19. Study-wide context: Before sequencing, viral peptide pools were used by the ViraFEST assay to expand antigen-specific CD4+ T cells. Whole-study results and caveats: Substantial clonal contraction characterized both infection- and vaccine-induced clones late after vaccination.

The table came from immunoSEQ multiplex PCR; TCRdb's copy has only in-frame clones and leaves some out. The data show about 66,000 clones, around 80% seen once. Following 10 days of culture, CD4+ T cells were isolated. Either the BNT162b2 or mRNA-1273 vaccine was given to participants in two doses. Neither prior SARS-CoV-2 infection nor positive nucleocapsid antibodies were present in the vaccine recipients. Only a few counts were recorded for this clone. No antigen is known for it. Trimming pared 7 bases from V and 0 bases from J, leaving 7 bases between. Germline CDR1 is SEHNR and CDR2 is FQNEAQ (reference sequence). The CDR3 has 13 amino acids.

This chain joins TRBV7-9 and TRBJ1-3, with D uncertain. This sequence originates from a human donor who received a COVID-19 vaccine. This sample comprised CD4+ T cells from PBMCs cultured without peptide, obtained after COVID-19 vaccination. CDR3 protein: CASILNSGNTIYF. DNA of the CDR3: TGTGCCAGCATCCTTAACTCTGGAAACACCATATATTTT.